Following are 15 T cell receptor beta chains from one sample sequenced in a study of T cell repertoires in cytomegalovirus infection. Their antigens remain unidentified. TCRdb re-derived calls from the reads in MiXCR, one entry per CDR3 protein. Of about 270,000 distinct CDR3 sequences in the sample, 20% to 25% were seen once. Sequences were derived from cultured PBMCs, sampled from culture after CMV antigen stimulation. The receptors stem from a human donor in good health (CMV status not recorded). Some clones in this sample may be carry-over from other donors' samples.

V gene TRBV20-1 combines with J gene TRBJ2-4, with D perhaps matching TRBD2 (6 bases). Trimming left V 0 bases short and J 2 bases short, with 17 bases between. The germline CDR1 and CDR2 sequences are DFQATT and SNEGSKA (reference sequence). The CDR3 runs to 17 residues. CDR3 nucleotides: TGCAGTGCTAGAGAACAGGCGGGGCTGATATCCAAAAACATTCAGTACTTC. It encodes CSAREQAGLISKNIQYF.

This clonotype was observed a few times. The chain joins TRBV12-3 or TRBV12-4 to TRBJ1-2, with unresolved D. The V end lost 2 bases, the J end lost 4 bases, and 14 bases lay between the germline ends. The CDR3 length is 15 residues. CDR3 loop: CASSLFALGLYGYTF. The CDR3 coding sequence is TGTGCCAGCAGTTTATTCGCTTTAGGGCTCTATGGCTACACCTTC.

A remark on this clonotype: A much larger clone differs from this one at a single base, so this may be a read error. The chain joins TRBV7-9 to TRBJ2-1; 12 positions match TRBD2. With V trimmed by 5 bases and J by 5 bases, 4 bases remained unmatched. The V gene's germline CDR1 is SEHNR and CDR2 FQNEAQ (reference sequence). This CDR3 has 15 residues. The CDR3 reads CASSQLAGGHNEQFF. The CDR3 coding sequence is TGTGCCAGCAGCCAACTAGCGGGAGGCCACAATGAGCAGTTCTTC.

This clonotype has a handful of counts. The chain combines TRBV9 with TRBJ2-7; 8 bases are shared with TRBD2. CDR1 is SGDLS, CDR2 YYNGEE, per germline. The V segment lost 0 bases and the J segment 12 bases; nucleotides outside the gene matches: 14. The CDR3 is 15 residues long. This chain's CDR3 is CASSVEGHTGTRLYF. DNA of the CDR3: TGTGCCAGCAGCGTAGAGGGACACACCGGGACTAGGCTGTACTTC.

This clonotype was seen many times. V usage is TRBV7-8 and J usage is TRBJ2-7; TRBD2 aligns across 7 bases. The V and J ends lost 4 bases and 3 bases, in that order; junction bases with no gene match: 9. The CDR3 has 15 residues. Per the germline V gene, CDR1 is SGHVS and CDR2 is FQNEAQ. The CDR3 spells CASSWRLADIYEQYF. The CDR3 coding sequence is TGTGCCAGCAGCTGGCGTCTAGCGGATATCTACGAGCAGTACTTC.

This clonotype was observed at least ten times. The chain joins TRBV20-1 to TRBJ1-1; 10 bases fit TRBD1. Germline V gene sequence: CDR1 DFQATT, CDR2 SNEGSKA (reference sequence). This CDR3 comprises 14 residues. V dropped 6 bases and J dropped 5; count of bases not matched to a gene: 9. In nucleotides, the CDR3 is TGCAGTGCGACAACCGGGACAGGGGCTACTGAAGCTTTCTTT. It codes for CSATTGTGATEAFF.

The chain couples TRBV6-5 to TRBJ2-5; D ambiguous. This CDR3 has 14 amino acids. Trimming removed 1 base from V and 2 bases from J, with 8 bases in between. Germline V gene sequence: CDR1 MNHEY, CDR2 SVGAGI. The CDR3: CASSYWSEQETQYF. CDR3 nucleotide sequence: TGTGCCAGCAGTTACTGGTCGGAGCAAGAGACCCAGTACTTC.

This clonotype occurred many times. The chain employs TRBV7-8 and TRBJ2-3, with 7 positions matching TRBD2. Germline V CDR1 and CDR2: SGHVS, FQNEAQ. Trimming cost V 0 bases and J 5 bases; bases outside gene matches: 8. There are 16 residues in the CDR3. The CDR3 region is CASSLAPNWEGDTQYF. As DNA, the CDR3 is TGTGCCAGCAGCTTAGCTCCGAACTGGGAGGGAGATACGCAGTATTTT.

The V call is TRBV29-1, the J call TRBJ2-2; no clear D gene. The germline V and J ends were trimmed by 5 bases and 0 bases, with 10 bases remaining between them. Germline assignment: CDR1 SQVTM and CDR2 ANQGSEA. The CDR3 runs 14 residues. CDR3 nucleotides: TGCAGCGTTACGGGCCTCGCGAACACCGGGGAGCTGTTTTTT. This translates into CSVTGLANTGELFF.

A few counts support this clonotype. The chain carries TRBV11-2 and TRBJ1-1; no reliable D call. There are 15 residues in the CDR3. Trimming shortened V by 2 bases and J by 1 base, and 11 bases separated the two germline ends. Germline V gene data show CDR1 as SGHAT and CDR2 as FQNNGV. CDR3 region: CASSLFTAGNTEAFF. For the CDR3, the DNA is TGTGCCAGCAGCTTATTTACAGCAGGGAACACTGAAGCTTTCTTT. Drawing the rest from reference TRBV11-2 and TRBJ1-1, the complete variable domain is EAGVAQSPRYKIIEKRQSVAFWCNPISGHATLYWYQQILGQGPKLLIQFQNNGVVDDSQLPKDRFSAERLKGVDSTLKIQPAKLEDSAVYLCASSLFTAGNTEAFFGQGTRLTVV.

This clonotype was seen ten or more times. The chain combines TRBV7-8 with TRBJ2-2; 7 positions agree with TRBD1. The CDR3 is 15 amino acids. Germline V gene sequence: CDR1 SGHVS, CDR2 FQNEAQ. The V and J ends lost 7 bases and 0 bases, in that order; junction bases with no gene match: 5. The CDR3 bases are TGTGCCAGCAAACGAACAGGGGCGAACACCGGGGAGCTGTTTTTT. It encodes CASKRTGANTGELFF. Filled out from reference TRBV7-8 and TRBJ2-2, the complete variable domain reads GAGVSQSPRYKVAKRGQDVALRCDPISGHVSLFWYQQALGQGPEFLTYFQNEAQLDKSGLPSDRFFAERPEGSVSTLKIQRTQQEDSAVYLCASKRTGANTGELFFGEGSRLTVL.

This clonotype was observed at least ten times. The V and J genes are TRBV7-2 and TRBJ1-3, with 10 bases fitting TRBD1. V gave up 6 bases and J gave up 3 bases; unmatched junction bases: 8. The CDR3 length is 16 residues. Germline V gives CDR1 SGHTA, CDR2 FQGNSA. CDR3 nucleotide sequence: TGTGCCAGCAGGCGTAATGACAGGGGGCTTGGAAACACCATATATTTT. Its translation: CASRRNDRGLGNTIYF.

This clonotype was seen ten or more times. No DNA is shown, since the ends of the CDR3 on it are uncertain; the CDR3 is the one TCRdb lists. This chain links TRBV7-2 with TRBJ2-1; the table's D gene call, TRBD1, was not cross checked with the DNA. 14 amino acids form the CDR3, both terminal residues included. Germline loops: CDR1 SGHTA, CDR2 FQGNSA. The CDR3: CASSFGQGSHEQFF.

The gene calls are TRBV20-1 and TRBJ2-1; TRBD2 agrees at 8 bases. The CDR3 has 16 amino acids. V lost 4 bases, J lost 3 bases, and 11 bases stayed unmatched. The germline V gene has CDR1 DFQATT and CDR2 SNEGSKA (reference sequence). CDR3 sequence: CSATSSREDLYNEQFF. The CDR3 bases are TGCAGTGCTACCTCCTCGCGGGAGGACCTCTACAATGAGCAGTTCTTC.

The chain is built from TRBV11-2 and TRBJ2-5; TRBD1 matches 9 bases. J gave up 5 bases and V 6 bases, and 13 bases lay outside the gene matches. The CDR3 is made up of 16 amino acids. Germline V gives CDR1 SGHAT, CDR2 FQNNGV. The CDR3 loop reads CASSTGTGREWETQYF. For the CDR3, the DNA is TGTGCCAGCAGTACCGGGACAGGGCGGGAGTGGGAGACCCAGTACTTC.